The rows below give T cell receptor beta chains drawn from one sample of a study of blood T cells in healthy people across ages. MiXCR was run by TCRdb on the 5' RACE reads, yielding one entry per CDR3 protein. The table records hundreds of thousands of distinct CDR3 sequences, about 43% of them present only once. The material sequenced was blood. The receptors derive from a man older than 75 in good health. CDR3s include the opening cysteine and the closing phenylalanine or tryptophan. D genes are given only for firm matches. Some rows mark clone size as missing; the rest say once, few, many or name a class of expanded clone.

TRBD2	TRBV28	TRBJ2-4	-	TGTGCCAGCAGTTTTTCTAGCGGGGGGCAAGAGATCCAGTATTTC	CASSFSSGGQEIQYF
TRBD2	TRBV7-9	TRBJ2-5	-	TGTACCAGCAGCTCCGGGAGGGGTCCGTACTTC	CTSSSGRGPYF
-	TRBV28	TRBJ2-4	few	TGTGCCAGCACCCCGTCGAGGGGCGGAGCCAAAAACATTCAGTACTTC	CASTPSRGGAKNIQYF
TRBD1	TRBV9	TRBJ2-7	-	TGTGCCAGCAGCGTAGGATTGGGACAGGCCCCTTTCGATGAGCAGTACTTC	CASSVGLGQAPFDEQYF
-	TRBV2	TRBJ1-1	-	TGTGCCAGCATGGTGTATGAAGCTTTCTTT	CASMVYEAFF
TRBD2	TRBV4-1	TRBJ2-5	-	TGCGCCAGCAGCCACCCCCTGACTAGCGGGGTCGGGACCCAGTACTTC	CASSHPLTSGVGTQYF
-	TRBV9	TRBJ2-7	few	TGTGCCAGCAGCGTAGGTCCCAGCTCCTACGAGCAGTACTTC	CASSVGPSSYEQYF
TRBD1	TRBV4-2	TRBJ2-2	-	TGTGCCAGCAGCCGGGGGACAGGGGGCGCGGACACCGGGGAGCTGTTTTTT	CASSRGTGGADTGELFF
TRBD1	TRBV7-2	TRBJ2-1	-	TGTGCCAGCAGCCCTCCCGGGACAGGGTGGGATGAGAAGTTCTTC	CASSPPGTGWDEKFF
TRBD1	TRBV12-3/TRBV12-4	TRBJ1-1	-	TGTGCCAGCAGCCACAGGGGAAGTTCGGGCACTGAAGCTTTCTTT	CASSHRGSSGTEAFF
TRBD2	TRBV7-2	TRBJ2-7	few	TGTGCCAGCAGCTTGGGCCGCGCGGGAGAGCGCGAGCAGTACTTC	CASSLGRAGEREQYF
-	TRBV20-1	TRBJ1-1	-	TGCAGTGCTGCCGTTGGGGGGTCCACTGAAGCTTTCTTT	CSAAVGGSTEAFF
-	TRBV7-9	TRBJ2-5	few	TGTGCCAGCAGCTTAGATTTTTCGCAGGGAGAGACCCAGTACTTC	CASSLDFSQGETQYF
-	TRBV27	TRBJ1-4	few	TGTGCCAGCAGTACCCCGGGGGGCGCGGATTCTAATGAAAAACTGTTTTTT	CASSTPGGADSNEKLFF
TRBD2	TRBV29-1	TRBJ2-1	-	TGCAGCGTTGGACTAGCGGGAGGGCAGGTTGAGCAGTTCTTC	CSVGLAGGQVEQFF
-	TRBV27	TRBJ2-1	many	TGTGCCAGCAAGTTGAGGACTGAGCAGTTCTTC	CASKLRTEQFF
-	TRBV28	TRBJ2-1	many	TGTGCCAGCAGGGGGAGGGACAGGTCCCTACACGAGCAGTTCTTC	CASRGRDRSLHEQFF
-	TRBV5-1	TRBJ1-2	-	TGCGCCAGCAGCTTGGAGTCACAGACTAACTATGGCTACACCTTC	CASSLESQTNYGYTF
TRBD1	TRBV27	TRBJ2-7	few	TGTGCCAGCAGTTTTGAAGGGACAGGGTCCTACGAGCAGTACTTC	CASSFEGTGSYEQYF
-	TRBV7-2	TRBJ2-4	few	TGTGCCAGCAGCTCAGGGGAGGGAAACATTCAGTACTTC	CASSSGEGNIQYF